A selection of T cell receptor beta chains follows, all from one sample in a study of cytomegalovirus exposure and HLA in healthy donors. Some clones are missing from TCRdb's copy, which holds only in-frame ones; the method was immunoSEQ multiplex PCR. The sample has a few hundred thousand clones, 86% seen once. The sample comprised PBMCs. The receptors were gathered from a woman under 30 in good health and CMV-seronegative. Both conserved end residues are part of each CDR3. D genes are given only for firm matches. Some rows have no size entry. The others give once, few or many, or a class for an expanded clone.

CDR3 protein,CDR3 DNA,J gene,clone size,D gene,V gene
CASSSRDYTDTQYF,TGTGCCAGCAGCTCCCGGGACTACACAGATACGCAGTATTTT,TRBJ2-3,-,TRBD2,TRBV13
CAIQGAELGGYTF,TGTGCCATTCAGGGGGCCGAGCTAGGTGGCTACACCTTC,TRBJ1-2,-,TRBD1,TRBV7-9
CASSQDDSGGAGPQHF,TGCGCCAGCAGCCAAGATGATTCGGGGGGCGCGGGGCCCCAGCATTTT,TRBJ1-5,once,-,TRBV4-1
CASNTESPYEQYF,TGTGCCAGCAACACAGAGTCTCCTTACGAGCAGTACTTC,TRBJ2-7,-,-,TRBV28
CASSLHGLADHQETQYF,TGCGCCAGCAGCCTACACGGACTAGCGGACCACCAAGAGACCCAGTACTTC,TRBJ2-5,-,TRBD2,TRBV4-1
CASSPPSANNEQFF,TGTGCCAGCTCACCCCCTAGCGCGAACAATGAGCAGTTCTTC,TRBJ2-1,-,-,TRBV18
CASSEQEQNTEAFF,TGTGCCAGCAGTGAACAGGAACAGAACACTGAAGCTTTCTTT,TRBJ1-1,-,-,TRBV2
CSVGRPTGELFF,TGCAGCGTTGGCAGGCCCACCGGGGAGCTGTTTTTT,TRBJ2-2,-,-,TRBV29-1
CASSLGVGGPVDEQFF,TGCGCCAGCAGCTTAGGGGTAGGCGGCCCTGTGGATGAGCAGTTCTTC,TRBJ2-1,once,-,TRBV5-1
CASSLGGQGEKYEQYF,TGTGCCAGCAGCCTCGGGGGACAGGGGGAAAAGTACGAGCAGTACTTC,TRBJ2-7,-,TRBD1,TRBV9
CASSLFPGEYQPQHF,TGTGCCAGCAGTTTATTTCCAGGGGAATATCAGCCCCAGCATTTT,TRBJ1-5,-,-,TRBV27
CAISDRIGGGGYGYTF,TGTGCCATCAGTGATCGGATCGGAGGGGGCGGGTATGGCTACACCTTC,TRBJ1-2,-,TRBD1,TRBV10-3
CASSGGFGNQPQHF,TGTGCCAGTAGCGGGGGGTTCGGCAATCAGCCCCAGCATTTT,TRBJ1-5,many,-,TRBV2
CASSYLPGGRYEQYF,TGTGCCAGCAGTTATCTTCCAGGGGGCCGGTACGAGCAGTACTTC,TRBJ2-7,-,TRBD1,TRBV6-5
CAISRLRQGTYNEQFF,TGTGCCATCAGTCGATTGAGACAGGGGACCTACAATGAGCAGTTCTTC,TRBJ2-1,-,TRBD1,TRBV10-3
CASSLDRGGEKLFF,TGCGCCAGCAGCTTAGACAGGGGCGGCGAAAAACTGTTTTTT,TRBJ1-4,-,TRBD1,TRBV4-3
CASSLQGIGAEAFF,TGTGCCAGCAGTTTACAGGGCATTGGCGCTGAAGCTTTCTTT,TRBJ1-1,-,-,TRBV2
CASSPRGVSYEQYF,TGTGCCAGCAGCCCCCGGGGGGTCTCCTACGAGCAGTACTTC,TRBJ2-7,-,TRBD2,TRBV14
CASSLDGQGDTQYF,TGTGCCAGCAGCTTAGACGGACAGGGAGATACGCAGTATTTT,TRBJ2-3,-,TRBD1,TRBV11-3
CASSLNLAGDLRTYEQYF,TGTGCCAGCAGTTTGAATCTAGCGGGAGATTTAAGGACCTACGAGCAGTACTTC,TRBJ2-7,-,TRBD2,TRBV28
CASSPSGLLNTGELFF,TGTGCCAGCAGCCCATCAGGGCTACTTAACACCGGGGAGCTGTTTTTT,TRBJ2-2,-,-,TRBV7-3
CSVEDGQHDSYEQYF,TGCAGCGTTGAAGATGGACAGCATGACTCCTACGAGCAGTACTTC,TRBJ2-7,-,-,TRBV29-1
CASSPIGGESYEQYF,TGTGCCAGCAGTCCGATAGGCGGCGAGTCCTACGAGCAGTACTTC,TRBJ2-7,few,-,TRBV7-6
CASSADSGRVETQYF,TGCGCCAGCAGCGCCGATAGCGGGAGGGTAGAGACCCAGTACTTC,TRBJ2-5,-,TRBD2,TRBV5-1